This is a list of T cell receptor beta chains from one sample in a study of blood T cell repertoires in COVID-19. Assay: immunoSEQ multiplex PCR; the TCRdb copy retains only in-frame clones and omits some. The table records 240,000 or so clones, roughly 85% of them present only once. The sequenced sample was peripheral blood. All receptors derive from a woman aged 18-29 years with acute or convalescent COVID-19. Each CDR3 is given with its conserved first and last residue. D genes are given only for firm matches. Clone size is shown for a subset of rows, as once, few, many or a class of expanded clone.

D	size	J	V	DNA	CDR3
.	.	TRBJ1-4	TRBV7-9	TGTGCCAGCAGCCCGACGGGGGGTTGGCCCACTAATGAAAAACTGTTTTTT	CASSPTGGWPTNEKLFF
TRBD1	.	TRBJ2-1	TRBV27	TGTGCCAGCATTGTGACAGGGGTATCCGTCGACAATGAGCAGTTCTTC	CASIVTGVSVDNEQFF
TRBD2	.	TRBJ2-3	TRBV5-4	TGTGCCAGCAACCAACTAGCGGGAGCTCCAGATACGCAGTATTTT	CASNQLAGAPDTQYF
TRBD1	.	TRBJ1-1	TRBV18	TGTGCCAGCTCACCACTGGCACAGGGGGGTACTGAAGCTTTCTTT	CASSPLAQGGTEAFF
TRBD2	.	TRBJ2-1	TRBV3-1/TRBV3-2	TGTGCCAGCAGCCCTCGGACTAGCGGGATCAGGTCCTACAATGAGCAGTTCTTC	CASSPRTSGIRSYNEQFF
.	.	TRBJ2-7	TRBV14	TGTGCCAGCAGCGACCCGGGCCGGGGGGCCGGGGAGCAGTACTTC	CASSDPGRGAGEQYF
TRBD2	.	TRBJ2-1	TRBV7-6	TGTGCCAGCAGCCAAATCCCCGGGACTAGCGGGAGTAGCAGGGATGAGCAGTTCTTC	CASSQIPGTSGSSRDEQFF
TRBD2	.	TRBJ2-1	TRBV7-3	TGTGCCAGCAGCCCAAGGACTAGCGGGAAATTCAATGAGCAGTTCTTC	CASSPRTSGKFNEQFF
TRBD1	.	TRBJ1-1	TRBV29-1	TGCAGCGTTGAGAGCGCAGACAGGGCTGCTTTCTTT	CSVESADRAAFF
TRBD1	.	TRBJ2-7	TRBV6-1	TGTGCCAGCAGTGAAGCCCGCTGGGGGACAGCGGACGAGCAGTACTTC	CASSEARWGTADEQYF
.	once	TRBJ2-5	TRBV5-1	TGCGCCAGCAGCTTATTCAGCCAAGAGACCCAGTACTTC	CASSLFSQETQYF
.	.	TRBJ1-6	TRBV7-2	TGTGCCAGCAGCTTAGCGCCGAGAGGGAATTCACCCCTCCACTTT	CASSLAPRGNSPLHF
.	.	TRBJ2-5	TRBV9	TGTGCCAGCAGCGGGCGCCCCTTTGATGGAGCGGAAAGAGAGACCCAGTACTTC	CASSGRPFDGAERETQYF
.	once	TRBJ2-7	TRBV28	TGTGCCAGCAGTTCTAGAGACGAGCAGTACTTC	CASSSRDEQYF
.	.	TRBJ2-3	TRBV5-6	TGTGCCAGCAGCTCGATGGACTATTACCTAGGAGATACGCAGTATTTT	CASSSMDYYLGDTQYF
TRBD2	.	TRBJ2-5	TRBV19	TGTGCCAGTAGTATCCTAGCGGGAGGGGAGACCCAGTACTTC	CASSILAGGETQYF
.	.	TRBJ1-1	TRBV30	TGTGCCTGGAGCAGAGGACAGCTGAACACTGAAGCTTTCTTT	CAWSRGQLNTEAFF
TRBD1	.	TRBJ2-3	TRBV13	TGTGCCAGCACCCGGGACAGGGCGGATACGCAGTATTTT	CASTRDRADTQYF